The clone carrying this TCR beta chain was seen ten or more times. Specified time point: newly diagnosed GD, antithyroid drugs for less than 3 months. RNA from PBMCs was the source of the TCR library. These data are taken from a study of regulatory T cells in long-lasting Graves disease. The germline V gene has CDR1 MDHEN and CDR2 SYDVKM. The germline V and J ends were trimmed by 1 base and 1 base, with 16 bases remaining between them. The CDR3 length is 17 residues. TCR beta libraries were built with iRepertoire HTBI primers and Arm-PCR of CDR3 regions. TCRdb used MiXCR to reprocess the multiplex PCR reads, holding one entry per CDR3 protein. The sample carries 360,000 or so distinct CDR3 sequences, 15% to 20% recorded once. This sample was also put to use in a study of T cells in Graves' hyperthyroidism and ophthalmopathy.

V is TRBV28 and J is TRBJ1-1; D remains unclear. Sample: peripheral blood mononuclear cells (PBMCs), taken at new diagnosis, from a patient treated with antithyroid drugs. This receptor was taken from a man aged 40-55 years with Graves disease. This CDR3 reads CASSLFRWAGANTEAFF. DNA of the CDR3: TGTGCCAGCAGTTTATTCAGGTGGGCGGGTGCGAACACTGAAGCTTTCTTT.